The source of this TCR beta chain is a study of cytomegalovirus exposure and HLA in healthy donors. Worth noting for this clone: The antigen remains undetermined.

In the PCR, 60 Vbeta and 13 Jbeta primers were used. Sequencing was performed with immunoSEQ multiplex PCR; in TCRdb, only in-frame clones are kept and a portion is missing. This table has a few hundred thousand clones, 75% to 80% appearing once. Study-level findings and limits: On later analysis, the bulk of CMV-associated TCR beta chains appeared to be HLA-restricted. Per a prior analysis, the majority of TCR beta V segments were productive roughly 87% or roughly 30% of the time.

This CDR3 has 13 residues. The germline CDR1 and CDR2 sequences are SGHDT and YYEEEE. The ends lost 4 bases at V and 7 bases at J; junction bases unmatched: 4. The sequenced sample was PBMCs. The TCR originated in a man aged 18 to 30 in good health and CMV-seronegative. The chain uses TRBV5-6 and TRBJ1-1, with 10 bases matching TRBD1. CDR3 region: CASSLDRGLEAFF. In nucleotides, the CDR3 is TGTGCCAGCAGCCTCGACAGGGGGCTTGAAGCTTTCTTT. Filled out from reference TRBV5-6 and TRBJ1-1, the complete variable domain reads DAGVTQSPTHLIKTRGQQVTLRCSPKSGHDTVSWYQQALGQGPQFIFQYYEEEERQRGNFPDRFSGHQFPNYSSELNVNALLLGDSALYLCASSLDRGLEAFFGQGTRLTVV.